The T cell receptor (beta chain) described here comes from a study of cytomegalovirus exposure and HLA in healthy donors. Broader study findings: Among immune exposure information, only CMV serostatus was available. Researchers catalogued roughly 150 TCR beta chains as cytomegalovirus-associated.

With respect to this clone: Its specificity is not known.

A multiplex PCR was run with 60 Vbeta primers and 13 Jbeta primers. Data came from immunoSEQ multiplex PCR; TCRdb stores just in-frame clones and leaves some out. The sample has about 200,000 clones; 80% to 85% are singletons. Trimming shortened V by 6 bases and J by 3 bases, and 20 bases separated the two germline ends. The germline V gene encodes CDR1 SNHLY and CDR2 FYNNEI. This CDR3 contains 16 residues. Sequencing used PBMCs. V and J are TRBV2 and TRBJ2-5; tentative D call: TRBD1 (5 bases). This receptor was identified in a woman younger than 30 in good health and CMV-seronegative. CDR3 DNA sequence: TGTGCCAGCAGGCCTCCCGGAGTTTGGGGCGAAGAGACCCAGTACTTC. Translating it yields CASRPPGVWGEETQYF. The full variable domain, completed using reference TRBV2 and TRBJ2-5, is EPEVTQTPSHQVTQMGQEVILRCVPISNHLYFYWYRQILGQKVEFLVSFYNNEISEKSEIFDDQFSVERPDGSNFTLKIRSTKLEDSAMYFCASRPPGVWGEETQYFGPGTRLLVL.